One and the same sample provided the 10 T cell receptor beta chains below, sequenced in a study of control samples from healthy donors and cancer patients. Generated by immunoSEQ multiplex PCR, the TCRdb table keeps only in-frame clones and is missing some. Counted here are roughly 49,000 clones, about 88% occurring once; the ten biggest clones make up just under 40%. Input material: PBMCs. All receptors come from a man in his fifties with head and neck cancer.

The chain has TRBV7-8 and TRBJ1-5, with TRBD1 as a possible D gene (5 bases). This CDR3 comprises 15 residues. Germline V CDR1 and CDR2: SGHVS, FQNEAQ. Trimming cost V 1 base and J 7 bases, with 14 bases left between them. DNA of the CDR3: TGTGCCAGCAGCTTAGTTGGGGGTTTTAGGCAGCCCCAGCATTTT. Its protein is CASSLVGGFRQPQHF.

The rearrangement links TRBV15 to TRBJ2-1; D not resolved. Trimming pared 3 bases from V and 0 bases from J, leaving 15 bases between. Germline CDR1 LNHNV, CDR2 YYDKDF (reference sequence). The CDR3 spans 17 residues. CDR3 nucleotides: TGTGCCACCAGCAGCCCCTCGACGGCTAGCTCCTACAATGAGCAGTTCTTC. Residues: CATSSPSTASSYNEQFF.

The chain links TRBV5-4 to TRBJ1-6; the D gene is possibly TRBD1 (6 bases). V gave up 0 bases and J gave up 8 bases, with 9 bases separating them. The CDR3 totals 14 residues. Looked up from germline, CDR1 is SGHNT and CDR2 is YYREEE (reference sequence). CDR3 in amino acids: CASSLGDTYSPLHF. As DNA, the CDR3 is TGTGCCAGCAGCTTGGGGGACACCTATTCACCCCTCCACTTT.

CDR3 in amino acids: CASSIFGGNTEAFF. CDR3 nucleotide sequence: TGTGCCAGTAGTATATTTGGTGGGAACACTGAAGCTTTCTTT. This rearrangement joins TRBV19 to TRBJ1-1; unclear D gene. Trimming stripped 2 bases from V and 1 base from J, with 8 bases between. The germline gives CDR1 LNHDA, CDR2 SQIVND (reference sequence). The CDR3 runs 14 residues. The variable domain in full, completed from reference TRBV19 and TRBJ1-1, reads DGGITQSPKYLFRKEGQNVTLSCEQNLNHDAMYWYRQDPGQGLRLIYYSQIVNDFQKGDIAEGYSVSREKKESFPLTVTSAQKNPTAFYLCASSIFGGNTEAFFGQGTRLTVV.

This chain links TRBV19 with TRBJ2-5, with D possibly being TRBD2 (5 bases). The germline CDR1 and CDR2 sequences are LNHDA and SQIVND (reference sequence). This CDR3 has 16 residues. Deletions cut 0 bases from V and 1 base from J, with 12 bases between. CDR3 in DNA: TGTGCCAGTAGTATAGATCTACAGCGGCTCCAAGAGACCCAGTACTTC. Translated: CASSIDLQRLQETQYF. The full variable domain, its missing parts supplied by reference TRBV19 and TRBJ2-5, is DGGITQSPKYLFRKEGQNVTLSCEQNLNHDAMYWYRQDPGQGLRLIYYSQIVNDFQKGDIAEGYSVSREKKESFPLTVTSAQKNPTAFYLCASSIDLQRLQETQYFGPGTRLLVL.

The V and J genes are TRBV29-1 and TRBJ2-3; unclear D gene. Trimming left V 7 bases short and J 1 base short, with 12 bases between. The CDR3 covers 13 residues. Germline CDR1 SQVTM, CDR2 ANQGSEA. The CDR3: CSASGVGTDTQYF. As DNA, the CDR3 is TGCAGCGCCAGTGGGGTAGGCACAGATACGCAGTATTTT.

The chain employs TRBV9 and TRBJ1-2; no reliable D call. V lost 0 bases and J 5 bases, leaving 14 bases between the germline ends. CDR1 is SGDLS and CDR2 is YYNGEE in the germline V gene. The CDR3 spans 15 residues. In DNA form, the CDR3 reads TGTGCCAGCAGCGTAGCTACGGCGGCTTCGTATGGCTACACCTTC. It encodes CASSVATAASYGYTF.

This clone was recorded once. This sequence joins TRBV29-1 and TRBJ2-1, with 14 bases identical to TRBD2. Germline V gene lookup returns CDR1 SQVTM and CDR2 ANQGSEA. The CDR3 spans 16 residues. J lost 9 bases, V lost 0 bases, and 7 bases had no gene match. The CDR3 protein is CSVEDPGLAGEGEQFF. CDR3 DNA: TGCAGCGTTGAAGATCCGGGACTAGCGGGAGAGGGTGAGCAGTTCTTC.

V and J are TRBV6-5 and TRBJ2-1; D might be TRBD1 (5 bases). Germline values: CDR1 MNHEY, CDR2 SVGAGI. The CDR3 consists of 12 residues. The V end lost 6 bases, the J end lost 7 bases, and 10 bases lay between the germline ends. In nucleotides, the CDR3 is TGTGCCAGCAGCTCGGACACAAATGAGCAGTTCTTC. Residues: CASSSDTNEQFF.

The chain combines TRBV2 with TRBJ2-3, with 7 positions matching TRBD1. Germline V CDR1 and CDR2: SNHLY, FYNNEI. This CDR3 region has 12 residues. Germline trimming cut 9 bases from V and 2 bases from J; bases unmatched to any gene: 2. DNA for the CDR3: TGTGCCAGAGGGACAGCCACAGATACGCAGTATTTT. Protein: CARGTATDTQYF.